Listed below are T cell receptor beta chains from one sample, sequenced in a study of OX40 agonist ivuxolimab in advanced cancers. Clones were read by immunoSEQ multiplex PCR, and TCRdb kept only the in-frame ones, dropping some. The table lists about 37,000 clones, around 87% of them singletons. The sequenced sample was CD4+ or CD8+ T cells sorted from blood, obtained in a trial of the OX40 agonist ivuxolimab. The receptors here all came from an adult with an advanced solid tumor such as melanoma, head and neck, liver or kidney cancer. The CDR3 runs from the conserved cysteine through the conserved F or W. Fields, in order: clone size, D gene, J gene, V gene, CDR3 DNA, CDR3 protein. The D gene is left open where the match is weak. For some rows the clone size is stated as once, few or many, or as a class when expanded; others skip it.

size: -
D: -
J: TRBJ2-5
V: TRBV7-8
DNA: TGTGCCAGCAGCTGGGGTCGGGGGCCAGAGACCCAGTACTTC
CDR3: CASSWGRGPETQYF

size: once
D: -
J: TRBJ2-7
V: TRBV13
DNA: TGTGCCAGCAGCGGCGGGACATCCGTTTCATCATTGGGTCGCGAGCAGTACTTC
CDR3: CASSGGTSVSSLGREQYF

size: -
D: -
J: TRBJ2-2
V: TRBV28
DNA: TGTGCCAGCAGTCCCCGGGCCGATACCGGGGAGCTGTTTTTT
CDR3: CASSPRADTGELFF

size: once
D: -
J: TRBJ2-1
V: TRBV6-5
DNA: TGTGCCAGCAGTTACCGCCGGACTACCTACAATGAGCAGTTCTTC
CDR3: CASSYRRTTYNEQFF

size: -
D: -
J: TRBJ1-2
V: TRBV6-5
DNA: TGTGCCAGCAGTTACGGGGGCAGGAGAGGCTACACCTTC
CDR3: CASSYGGRRGYTF

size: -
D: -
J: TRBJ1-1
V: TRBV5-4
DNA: TGTGCCAGCAGCTTGAGGAACACTGAAGCTTTCTTT
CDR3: CASSLRNTEAFF

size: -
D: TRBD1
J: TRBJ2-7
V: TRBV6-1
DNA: TGTGCCAGTGAGGGACAGGCTCCCCACGAGCAGTACTTC
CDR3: CASEGQAPHEQYF

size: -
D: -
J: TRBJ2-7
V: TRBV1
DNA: TGCACCAGCAGCCTCCGGGACAGTCTCCACGAGCAGTACTTC
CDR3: CTSSLRDSLHEQYF

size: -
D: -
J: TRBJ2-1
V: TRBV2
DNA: TGTGCCAGCAGCGTACCCAGCAATGAGCAGTTCTTC
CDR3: CASSVPSNEQFF

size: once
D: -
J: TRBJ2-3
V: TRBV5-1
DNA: TGCGCCAGCAGCTTGACGGTTAGCACAGATACGCAGTATTTT
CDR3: CASSLTVSTDTQYF

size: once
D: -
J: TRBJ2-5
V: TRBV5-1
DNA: TGCGCCAGCAGCACGCAAATCAGGGTTCAGGCTTCAGAGACCCAGTACTTC
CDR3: CASSTQIRVQASETQYF

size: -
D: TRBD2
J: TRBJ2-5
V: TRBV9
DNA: TGTGCCAGCAGCTACAGCGGGGGTCTGACCCAAGAGACCCAGTACTTC
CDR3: CASSYSGGLTQETQYF

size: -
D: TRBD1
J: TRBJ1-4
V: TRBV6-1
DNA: TGTGCCAGCGGGGACAGGGAAGGGAGAGAAAAACTGTTTTTT
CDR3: CASGDREGREKLFF

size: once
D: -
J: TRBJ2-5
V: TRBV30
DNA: TGTGCCTGGAGTGACTACTATCCGCTGGAGACCCAGTACTTC
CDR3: CAWSDYYPLETQYF

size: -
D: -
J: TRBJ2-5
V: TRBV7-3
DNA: TGTGCCAGCGCCAGGGACCGACAAGAGACCCAGTACTTC
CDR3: CASARDRQETQYF

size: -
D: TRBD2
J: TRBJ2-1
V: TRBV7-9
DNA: TGTGCCAGCAGAACCATAGCGGGAGGCATCTACAATGAGCAGTTCTTC
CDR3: CASRTIAGGIYNEQFF

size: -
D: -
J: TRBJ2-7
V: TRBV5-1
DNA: TGCGCCAGCAGCTTGCAGGGAATATCCTACGAGCAGTACTTC
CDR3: CASSLQGISYEQYF

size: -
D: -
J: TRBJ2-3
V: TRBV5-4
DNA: TGTGCCAGCAGTACCCCTTCACGGGGCACAGATACGCAGTATTTT
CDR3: CASSTPSRGTDTQYF

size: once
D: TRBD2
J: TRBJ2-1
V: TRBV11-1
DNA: TGTGCCAGCAGCCGTCCCTCGAATCTAGCGGGTAGCTCCTACAATGAGCAGTTCTTC
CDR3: CASSRPSNLAGSSYNEQFF

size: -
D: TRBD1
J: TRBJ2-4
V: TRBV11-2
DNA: TGTGCCAGCAGCGGACGGGACAGGGGATTCATTCAGTACTTC
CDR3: CASSGRDRGFIQYF

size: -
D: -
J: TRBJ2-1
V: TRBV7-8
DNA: TGTGCCAGCAGCTTTTCTATTTCGGATGAGCAGTTCTTC
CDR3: CASSFSISDEQFF

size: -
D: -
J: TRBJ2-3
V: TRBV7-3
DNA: TGTGCCAGCAGCTTACTCGGGGGCATGGATACGCAGTATTTT
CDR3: CASSLLGGMDTQYF

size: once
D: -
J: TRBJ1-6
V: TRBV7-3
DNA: TGTGCCAGCAGCCCGGGGACTGCTGGCACACCCCTCCACTTT
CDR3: CASSPGTAGTPLHF

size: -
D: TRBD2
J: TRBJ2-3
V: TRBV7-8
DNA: TGTGCCAGCAGCCCAACCGGACTAGCGGGAGATACGCAGTATTTT
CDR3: CASSPTGLAGDTQYF

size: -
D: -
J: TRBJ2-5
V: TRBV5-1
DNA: TGCGCCAGCAGCTCCGAATTCGAGACCCAGTACTTC
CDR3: CASSSEFETQYF

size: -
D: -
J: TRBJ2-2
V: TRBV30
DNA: TGTGCCCTGAGGGCCTTGACAGGCATAGCCAACACCGGGGAGCTGTTTTTT
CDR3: CALRALTGIANTGELFF

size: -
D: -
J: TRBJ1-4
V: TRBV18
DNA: TGTGCCAGCTCACCAAGTCTCCCTGAAAAACTGTTTTTT
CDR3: CASSPSLPEKLFF